This T cell receptor (beta chain) is from a study of blood T cell repertoires in COVID-19. CDR1 and CDR2 from the germline V gene are SQVTM and ANQGSEA. The CDR3 runs 16 residues. V was clipped by 4 bases and J by 0 bases; unmatched bases: 5. Under the authors' procedure: For nucleated cells, counts were estimated from reference gene primer amplification. TCRdb's copy holds only in-frame clones and misses some; the assay was immunoSEQ multiplex PCR. That table gives V, J and clone size, and the DNA gave D and trimming. The top ten clones hold around an eighth of a sample with 280,000 or so clones, around 91% of them seen once.

The sequenced material came from peripheral blood. This receptor was obtained from a woman aged 60 to 75 with acute or convalescent COVID-19. The V gene is TRBV29-1, the J gene TRBJ2-7; TRBD2 agrees at 14 bases. The DNA of the CDR3 is TGCAGCGTTGTGGGGACTAGCGGGGGTTACTCCTACGAGCAGTACTTC. Translated, it gives CSVVGTSGGYSYEQYF.